The 17 T cell receptor beta chains given below trace back to one sample, sequenced in a study of identical twins. From the 5' RACE reads, TCRdb called clonotypes with MiXCR, one entry per CDR3 protein. The data show just under 550,000 distinct CDR3 sequences, with about 16% seen just once and nearly 0.45% held by the top ten. These data also featured in a second study, about yellow fever vaccine responses in identical twins.

Sequenced sample: CD4+ T cells sorted from blood. These TCRs come from a woman between 18 and 29 years old in good health.

In its sample, this clonotype was seen many times. The chain employs TRBV7-9 and TRBJ2-2, with D unresolved. Trimming cost V 3 bases and J 4 bases, with 9 bases left between them. Per germline, CDR1 SEHNR and CDR2 FQNEAQ (reference sequence). The CDR3 sequence is 14 residues long. CDR3 bases: TGTGCCAGCAGCTTTGTGGGGATCACCGGGGAGCTGTTTTTT. Its translation: CASSFVGITGELFF.

This sequence joins TRBV10-3 and TRBJ2-6, with 10 positions matching TRBD1. The germline V gene has CDR1 ENHRY and CDR2 SYGVKD. The V and J ends lost 3 bases and 0 bases, in that order; junction bases with no gene match: 5. The length of the CDR3 is 18 residues. The CDR3 loop reads CAISDRDRGPSGANVLTF. The CDR3 DNA reads as TGTGCCATCAGTGACCGGGACAGGGGCCCCTCTGGGGCCAACGTCCTGACTTTC.

A few counts support this clonotype. The chain uses TRBV12-3 or TRBV12-4 and TRBJ2-1, with 9 positions matching TRBD2. This CDR3 spans 16 amino acids. Trimming took 5 bases from V and 4 from J; bases not matched to a gene: 9. This CDR3 reads CASSPSASGMYNEQFF. CDR3 DNA sequence: TGTGCCAGCAGTCCCTCGGCTAGCGGGATGTACAATGAGCAGTTCTTC.

This clonotype was counted ten times or more. V is TRBV7-6 and J is TRBJ1-5, with unresolved D. V gave up 5 bases and J gave up 7 bases, with 9 bases separating them. The CDR3 consists of 12 residues. Germline V lookup: CDR1 SGHVS, CDR2 FNYEAQ. CDR3 DNA sequence: TGTGCCAGCAGCGCAGAGGGCCAGCCCCAGCATTTT. It translates to CASSAEGQPQHF. Full variable domain (remainder filled in from reference TRBV7-6 and TRBJ1-5): GAGVSQSPRYKVTKRGQDVALRCDPISGHVSLYWYRQALGQGPEFLTYFNYEAQQDKSGLPNDRFSAERPEGSISTLTIQRTEQRDSAMYRCASSAEGQPQHFGDGTRLSIL.

The chain links TRBV4-2 to TRBJ1-1; maybe TRBD1 (6 bases). Germline assignment: CDR1 LGHNA and CDR2 YNFKEQ. CDR3 length: 15 residues. Trimming removed 4 bases at V and 3 bases at J, with 15 bases between. The CDR3 loop is CASSREGRGDTEAFF. The CDR3 DNA reads TGTGCCAGCAGCCGAGAGGGAAGGGGGGACACTGAAGCTTTCTTT.

This sequence joins TRBV2 and TRBJ1-3, with D hard to call. V lost 1 base and J lost 0, with 4 bases in between. The CDR3 loop spans 14 amino acids. CDR1 is SNHLY and CDR2 is FYNNEI in the germline V gene. CDR3 amino acids: CASSEVNSGNTIYF. CDR3 nucleotide sequence: TGTGCCAGCAGTGAAGTAAACTCTGGAAACACCATATATTTT.

This clonotype has just a few counts. The J gene is TRBJ1-2, the V gene TRBV5-1; D ambiguous. Trimming left V 0 bases short and J 5 bases short, with 8 bases between. Germline CDR1 is SGHRS and CDR2 is YFSETQ. The CDR3 runs to 13 residues. In nucleotides, the CDR3 is TGCGCCAGCAGCTTGGGGCACCAGTATGGCTACACCTTC. Translation gives CASSLGHQYGYTF.

This clonotype has a handful of counts. The chain is built from TRBV6-1 and TRBJ2-2; D is unresolved. The CDR3 has 16 residues. V lost 6 bases and J lost 6, with 20 bases in between. Germline V gene lookup returns CDR1 MNHNS and CDR2 SASEGT. DNA of the CDR3: TGTGCCAGCAGAACCCCGGGTCTCCCGATCTCCGGGGAGCTGTTTTTT. It codes for CASRTPGLPISGELFF.

The sample holds a few counts of this clonotype. The rearrangement joins TRBV6-1 to TRBJ2-3, with D perhaps matching TRBD1 or TRBD2 (5 bases each). Trimming removed 7 bases at V and 0 bases at J, with 17 bases between. The CDR3 extends over 16 amino acids. Germline V CDR1 and CDR2: MNHNS, SASEGT. CDR3 DNA sequence: TGTGCCAGCACGAGGGGTGGAGCAAAGAGCACAGATACGCAGTATTTT. As protein: CASTRGGAKSTDTQYF.

This clonotype was detected only a few times. The genes are TRBV5-1 and TRBJ1-1; no definite D call. The CDR3 sequence is 14 residues long. Looked up from germline, CDR1 is SGHRS and CDR2 is YFSETQ. The germline V and J ends were trimmed by 5 bases and 1 base, with 12 bases remaining between them. CDR3 loop: CASRDRLGNTEAFF. DNA for the CDR3: TGCGCCAGCAGGGATAGACTCGGGAACACTGAAGCTTTCTTT.

As concerns this clonotype: One junction end does not reproduce the germline sequence, and a read error may be involved. The chain recombines TRBV28 with TRBJ1-2; no clear D. This CDR3 comprises 12 residues. Germline values: CDR1 MDHEN, CDR2 SYDVKM. The CDR3 bases are TGTGCCGGCAGTTCACTATCTAATGGCTACACCTTC. Amino acids: CAGSSLSNGYTF.

This clonotype was counted between two and nine times. J is TRBJ2-7 and V is TRBV20-1; no reliable D call. Trimming removed 0 bases at V and 0 bases at J, with 12 bases between. This CDR3 has 15 residues. The germline gives CDR1 DFQATT, CDR2 SNEGSKA (reference sequence). CDR3 residues: CSARDMMRSSYEQYV. The CDR3 coding sequence is TGCAGTGCTAGAGACATGATGAGGAGCTCCTACGAGCAGTACGTC.

This chain links TRBV6-5 with TRBJ2-2; no clear D gene. The germline V and J ends were trimmed by 2 bases and 6 bases, with 10 bases remaining between them. Germline assignment: CDR1 MNHEY and CDR2 SVGAGI. This CDR3 contains 14 residues. CDR3 DNA: TGTGCCAGCAGTTACCGATGGGATTCCGGGGAGCTGTTTTTT. Its translation: CASSYRWDSGELFF.

This clonotype has just a few counts. The V call is TRBV5-1, the J call TRBJ2-6, with 9 bases lining up with TRBD2. The V gene's germline CDR1 is SGHRS and CDR2 YFSETQ. V lost 0 bases, J lost 0 bases, and 7 bases stayed unmatched. The CDR3 consists of 19 residues. The CDR3 protein is CASSLEVGLAYSGANVLTF. CDR3 coding DNA: TGCGCCAGCAGCTTGGAGGTGGGACTAGCTTACTCTGGGGCCAACGTCCTGACTTTC.

V usage is TRBV7-9 and J usage is TRBJ1-4; D unclear. Between the trimmed V and J ends, which lost 4 bases and 0 bases, there was a span of 9 bases. Germline V gives CDR1 SEHNR, CDR2 FQNEAQ (reference sequence). The CDR3 length is 15 residues. For the CDR3, the DNA is TGTGCCAGCAGCTCTAGAGATGCAACTAATGAAAAACTGTTTTTT. Its translation is CASSSRDATNEKLFF.

In this sample, this clonotype turned up a few times. J is TRBJ1-1 and V is TRBV29-1; D may be TRBD1 (5 bases). The V end lost 7 bases, the J end lost 2 bases, and 11 bases lay between the germline ends. CDR3 length: 12 residues. CDR1 SQVTM and CDR2 ANQGSEA come from the germline V gene. The CDR3 nucleotides are TGCAGCGCAGGGACGGTTAACACTGAAGCTTTCTTT. The encoded protein is CSAGTVNTEAFF.

The chain uses TRBV7-2 and TRBJ2-5, with 9 bases lining up with TRBD2. The junction had 5 bases not matched to a gene; V was cut back by 3 bases and J by 6 bases. From germline, CDR1 is SGHTA and CDR2 FQGNSA. The CDR3 totals 14 residues. The CDR3 here is CASSFSGSAKTQYF. In nucleotides, the CDR3 is TGTGCCAGCAGCTTTAGCGGGAGTGCGAAGACCCAGTACTTC.